This T cell receptor beta chain was observed in a study of cytomegalovirus exposure and HLA in healthy donors. Study-level findings and limits: TCR beta V- and J-gene trimming, according to a later analysis, was linked to a missense DCLRE1C variant.

This PCR relied on a set of 60 Vbeta primers and 13 Jbeta primers. TCRdb's copy holds only in-frame clones and misses some; the assay was immunoSEQ multiplex PCR. The table lists 75,000 to 95,000 clones. Note on this clone: Its antigen is not known.

Germline-derived CDR1 and CDR2 are SGHTA and FQGNSA. V lost 2 bases and J 0 bases, leaving 10 bases between the germline ends. The CDR3 runs to 15 residues. The source is a girl between 10 and 17 years old in good health and CMV-seropositive. The chain has TRBV7-2 and TRBJ1-1; unclear D gene. Sequenced material: PBMCs. CDR3 bases: TGTGCCAGCAGCTTATTAGTTTTGCTGAACACTGAAGCTTTCTTT. Its protein product is CASSLLVLLNTEAFF. Looking up the rest from reference TRBV7-2 and TRBJ1-1 gives the full variable domain: GAGVSQSPSNKVTEKGKDVELRCDPISGHTALYWYRQSLGQGLEFLIYFQGNSAPDKSGLPSDRFSAERTGGSVSTLTIQRTQQEDSAVYLCASSLLVLLNTEAFFGQGTRLTVV.